A single sample is the source of the 10 T cell receptor beta chains below, sequenced in a study of CD8 T cells in ankylosing spondylitis. One entry per CDR3 protein, called by TCRdb with MiXCR from the 5' RACE reads. Of under 450,000 distinct CDR3 sequences listed, 20% are singletons. The sample taken for sequencing was blood, either unsorted or a sorted T cell fraction (not recorded which). The receptors come from a male donor with ankylosing spondylitis or in good health (not recorded which).

The CDR3 loop reads CASSPGVPSQETQYF. The DNA for the CDR3 is TGTGCCAGCAGCCCAGGGGTCCCCTCCCAAGAGACCCAGTACTTC. The chain uses TRBV5-6 and TRBJ2-5; a weak D match, TRBD1 (6 bases). Trimming pared 4 bases from V and 1 base from J, leaving 14 bases between. The CDR3 runs to 15 residues. Per germline, CDR1 SGHDT and CDR2 YYEEEE.

This clonotype was recorded a few times. The rearrangement joins TRBV12-3 or TRBV12-4 to TRBJ2-1; D call uncertain. The V and J ends lost 1 base and 4 bases respectively, with 8 bases between them. The CDR3 totals 14 residues. CDR3 residues: CASSLGEGYNEQFF. The CDR3 DNA reads as TGTGCCAGCAGTTTAGGGGAAGGGTACAATGAGCAGTTCTTC.

The rearrangement uses TRBV29-1 and TRBJ2-2; D not certain. This CDR3 region has 8 residues. The germline V and J ends were trimmed by 7 bases and 7 bases, with 1 base remaining between them. Per the germline V gene, CDR1 is SQVTM and CDR2 is ANQGSEA. The CDR3 DNA reads as TGCAGCGGCGGGGAGCTGTTTTTT. Amino acids: CSGGELFF.

This clonotype showed up just a few times. The chain links TRBV20-1 to TRBJ2-7; 9 bases agree with TRBD1. CDR3 length: 14 residues. V shed 5 bases and J 3 bases; nucleotides not matched to a gene: 8. The germline gives CDR1 DFQATT, CDR2 SNEGSKA (reference sequence). DNA of the CDR3: TGCAGTGCTTTGGGACAGGGTATTTACTACGAGCAGTACTTC. Its protein is CSALGQGIYYEQYF.

The chain employs TRBV30 and TRBJ1-2, with a weak D call TRBD1 (6 bases). With 4 bases removed from V and 0 bases from J, the gap between germline ends came to 12 bases. Germline assignment: CDR1 GTSNPN and CDR2 SVGIG (reference sequence). CDR3 length: 14 amino acids. CDR3 protein: CAWTETGTNYGYTF. The CDR3 region has the DNA TGTGCCTGGACCGAAACAGGGACTAACTATGGCTACACCTTC.

This clonotype was recorded a few times. This rearrangement joins TRBV6-5 to TRBJ2-1, with D unresolved. Germline assignment: CDR1 MNHEY and CDR2 SVGAGI. Trimming cost V 2 bases and J 6 bases, with 8 bases left between them. The CDR3 sequence is 13 residues long. DNA of the CDR3: TGTGCCAGCAGTTACGCTCAGCTCAATGAGCAGTTCTTC. Amino acid sequence: CASSYAQLNEQFF.

The chain uses TRBV11-3 and TRBJ2-1; D is uncertain. V lost 0 bases and J 10 bases, leaving 10 bases between the germline ends. Germline CDR1 and CDR2: SGHNT and YENEEA. There are 13 residues in the CDR3. CDR3 DNA: TGTGCCAGCAGCTTAGATCAGCTCGGCGAGCAGTTCTTC. Its protein product is CASSLDQLGEQFF.

The J gene is TRBJ2-3, the V gene TRBV6-2 or TRBV6-3; TRBD2 matches 8 bases. From germline, CDR1 is MNHEY and CDR2 SVGEGT. J lost 4 bases, V lost 5 bases, and 5 bases had no gene match. The CDR3 sequence is 14 residues long. Here the CDR3 DNA reads TGTGCCAGCAGTAGTGGGCGGGGGGCAGATACGCAGTATTTT. This encodes CASSSGRGADTQYF.

This chain joins TRBV12-3 or TRBV12-4 and TRBJ2-7, with a possible D match to TRBD2 (7 bases). The CDR3 runs 14 residues. V was shortened by 2 bases and J by 2 bases, with 10 bases between the two germline ends. The CDR3 region has the DNA TGTGCCAGCAGTTTATACGGGGGGCCCTACGAGCAGTACTTC. This codes for CASSLYGGPYEQYF.

The chain is built from TRBV6-5 and TRBJ2-3, with D hard to call. Germline CDR1 MNHEY, CDR2 SVGAGI. V lost 0 bases to trimming and J lost 1 base, with 11 bases between them. This CDR3 region has 16 residues. The CDR3 is CASSYSPIPRTDTQYF. The CDR3 DNA sequence: TGTGCCAGCAGTTACTCACCCATCCCCCGCACAGATACGCAGTATTTT.